The entry that follows covers one TCR beta chain sequence. Which antigen it targets is not known. No base-level quality is on record; no much larger clone is a single base apart. V loses 4 bases, J loses 2 bases, and the germline ends lie 11 bases apart. For CDR1 and CDR2, the germline V gene lists MGHDK and SYGVNS. Taken from cysteine to phenylalanine, the CDR3 has 14 residues. The DNA shown is the 42-base CDR3, in frame from base 1. This sample was taken from a study of T cells in Graves' hyperthyroidism and ophthalmopathy (dated by TCRdb to between 2018 and 2020). Background for the entire study: Peripheral blood was sampled at the time of initial diagnosis, prior to any treatment. To identify distinguishing TCR V-J signatures, a discovery cohort of some 100 patients was used, comprising some 45 with Graves' ophthalmopathy and roughly 60 with stable Graves' hyperthyroidism. Prospective prediction of ophthalmopathy was tested in an independent validation cohort consisting of fewer than 20 hyperthyroidism patients and more than 15 patients who later progressed to ophthalmopathy. For training and testing, the 100 or so patients in the discovery cohort were randomly divided in a 7:3 ratio. The study also compared thyroid tissue and blood T-cell repertoires from five or six Graves' hyperthyroidism patients. After sampling, hyperthyroidism patients received methimazole starting at 30 mg daily, and ophthalmopathy patients received high-dose intravenous methylprednisolone. The paper reports TCR Vbeta CDR3 sequencing of approximately 140 peripheral blood samples: some 44 ophthalmopathy, fewer than 85 hyperthyroidism and 17 progressor patients. The full study reports these points: Most expanded thyroid clonotypes (frequency above 0.001) were also detected in blood, suggesting blood repertoires may reflect thyroid immune responses. In validation, progression to ophthalmopathy was predicted by the model with around 70% sensitivity and 72% to 85% specificity, a median of approximately 6.5 months before onset. A 13 V-J signature model separated ophthalmopathy from stable hyperthyroidism, with approximately 87% sensitivity and 81% to 82% specificity in cross-validation and 80%/75% in testing. Sample size was not statistically predetermined, and blinding of investigators to group allocation was not performed.

Ophthalmopathy patients had moderately to severely active disease, with a Clinical Activity Score of 3 or more, a NOSPECS grade of 4 or more, and a disease duration of less than 3 months. The study excluded patients with uncontrolled infections, other autoimmune diseases, pregnancy or lactation. Diagnoses were established on the basis of clinical symptoms, serum thyroxine and TRAb, thyroid ultrasound, and orbital computed tomography. PBMCs were separated from around 9.1 ml of fresh peripheral blood using Ficoll-Paque density gradient centrifugation. Trizol reagent was used to extract total RNA, and RNA quality was then checked on an Agilent 2100 Bioanalyzer. Amplification of TCR beta CDR3 regions was carried out from RNA transcripts. For the first round of RT-PCR on the TCR CDR3, the HTBI primer set was used together with the Qiagen OneStep RT-PCR kit. The libraries were constructed in a second round of multiplex PCR and then size-selected and purified. Libraries were sequenced paired-end with 100 bp reads on an Illumina HiSeq2000. Turning to the authors' computational methods: SOAPnuke was used to process the raw data, throwing out any read that contained adapters or uncalled bases, had a mean Phred below 15, or lacked an exact constant-primer or identifier match. COPE v1.2.5 was used to merge high-quality paired reads, and clonotypes were defined as unique nucleotide sequences. MiTCR v1.1 was used to align clonotypes to the IMGT TRBV, TRBD and TRBJ reference segments. Analysis was restricted to V-J combinations with a frequency above 0.0001, which covered roughly 99% of repertoires. The TCS score was defined as the ratio of F50 (clonal expansion) to E x V (chaos), calculated using BLOSUM62-based TCRdist between CDR3 peptides within each V-J. Welch's t-statistics and random forest reduced several hundred V-J features to 13, which were used in a naive Bayes classifier (R e1071). Thyroid-blood repertoire similarity was quantified with the Morisita-Horn index. TCRdb reworked the public reads: Q25 trimming with fastp, MiXCR clone assembly, productive beta chains retained. Rows are unified per CDR3 protein, each entry keeping the most common DNA and genes. TCRdb, not the authors, supplied the V and J calls. This sample is represented by about 610,000 distinct CDR3 sequences; roughly 14% of them were singletons. Roughly 4.3% of the sample lies in the top ten.

The clonotype comes from a woman aged 40-49 years with Graves' ophthalmopathy. Here the chain combines TRBV25-1 and TRBJ1-1, and possibly TRBD1, on 5 matching bases. Sequencing used blood. The DNA sequence follows: TGTGCCAGCAGTGTCGTAGGGGTTAACACTGAAGCTTTCTTT. It translates as CASSVVGVNTEAFF. Full variable domain (CDR3 extended with the reference TRBV25-1 and TRBJ1-1 proteins): EADIYQTPRYLVIGTGKKITLECSQTMGHDKMYWYQQDPGMELHLIHYSYGVNSTEKGDLSSESTVSRIRTEHFPLTLESARPSHTSQYLCASSVVGVNTEAFFGQGTRLTVV.